The 5 T cell receptor beta chains given below trace back to one sample, sequenced in a study of blood T cell repertoires in COVID-19 (dated by TCRdb to the early 2020s). Receptor amplification or capture employed the immunoSEQ multiplex PCR assay. In its TCRdb copy, this immuneACCESS table keeps in-frame sequences only and misses some clones. Where compared with another copy, unresolved V genes explain less than half of these, and the others have no known cause. This sample lists roughly 140,000 clones; around nine tenths were detected once. Over 9.5% of the sample lies in the top ten. The sample consisted of peripheral blood. These TCRs come from a man aged 50-60 years with active or convalescent COVID-19.

This chain's CDR3 is CASSQDFDPGRTFF. For the CDR3, the DNA is TGTGCCAGCAGCCAAGATTTCGACCCTGGGAGGACTTTCTTT. J is TRBJ1-1 and V is TRBV3-1 (or the pseudogene TRBV3-2); no firm D call. V lost 0 bases, J lost 12 bases, and 17 bases lay in between. CDR3 length: 14 amino acids. Germline V lookup: CDR1 LGHDT, CDR2 YNNKEL (reference sequence).

This clone was counted ten times or more. The chain has TRBV29-1 and TRBJ2-2, with D possibly being TRBD1 (6 bases). Germline CDR1 reads SQVTM; CDR2 reads ANQGSEA. Trimming pared 6 bases from V and 0 bases from J, leaving 11 bases between. This CDR3 has 14 residues. The CDR3 DNA reads TGCAGCGTAAGGGGGACCGCGAACACCGGGGAGCTGTTTTTT. Protein: CSVRGTANTGELFF.

The rearrangement links TRBV7-2 to TRBJ2-7; D is uncertain. V lost 2 bases and J 6 bases, leaving 11 bases between the germline ends. In germline, CDR1 is SGHTA, CDR2 FQGNSA. This CDR3 has 13 residues. The chain's CDR3 is CASSLSRATEQYF. CDR3 DNA: TGTGCCAGCAGCTTATCTCGAGCAACCGAGCAGTACTTC.

This rearrangement joins TRBV6-4 to TRBJ2-1; 7 nucleotides agree with TRBD2. The CDR3 is made up of 14 amino acids. CDR1 is MRHNA and CDR2 is SNTAGT in the germline V gene. With 6 bases clipped from V and 4 bases from J, the junction kept 6 bases outside the gene matches. The CDR3 sequence is CASSAGDPYNEQFF. CDR3 DNA sequence: TGTGCCAGCAGCGCGGGAGACCCATACAATGAGCAGTTCTTC.

This clone occurred once. V usage is TRBV9 and J usage is TRBJ1-1, with TRBD1 matching over 9 bases. The CDR3 is made up of 13 amino acids. From germline, CDR1 is SGDLS and CDR2 YYNGEE. V trimming: 2 bases; J trimming: 7 bases; junction bases outside the gene matches: 3. The CDR3 DNA follows: TGTGCCAGCAGCGTGACAGGGGGGAATGAAGCTTTCTTT. Translation gives CASSVTGGNEAFF. Full variable domain (missing parts from reference TRBV9 and TRBJ1-1): DSGVTQTPKHLITATGQRVTLRCSPRSGDLSVYWYQQSLDQGLQFLIQYYNGEERAKGNILERFSAQQFPDLHSELNLSSLELGDSALYFCASSVTGGNEAFFGQGTRLTVV.